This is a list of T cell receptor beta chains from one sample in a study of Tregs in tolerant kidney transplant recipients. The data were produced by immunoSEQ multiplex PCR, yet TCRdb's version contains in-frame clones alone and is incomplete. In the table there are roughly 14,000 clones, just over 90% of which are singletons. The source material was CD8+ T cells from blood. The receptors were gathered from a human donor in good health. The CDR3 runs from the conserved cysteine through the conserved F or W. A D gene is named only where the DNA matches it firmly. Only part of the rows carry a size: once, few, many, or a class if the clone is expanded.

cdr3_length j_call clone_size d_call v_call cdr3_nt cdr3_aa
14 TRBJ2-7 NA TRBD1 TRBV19 TGTGCCAGTAGTCCGGGACAGGGCCCCTACGAGCAGTACTTC CASSPGQGPYEQYF
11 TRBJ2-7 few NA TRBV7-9 TGTGCCAGCAGCGTTACCTACGAGCAGTACTTC CASSVTYEQYF
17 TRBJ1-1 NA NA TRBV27 TGTGCCAGCAGTTTATTGAGCCCTGGACGGATGAACACTGAAGCTTTCTTT CASSLLSPGRMNTEAFF
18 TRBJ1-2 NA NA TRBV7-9 TGTGCCAGCAGTTCCACCCTCCGGGACCCCCAATCTTCGGATGGCTACACCTTC CASSSTLRDPQSSDGYTF
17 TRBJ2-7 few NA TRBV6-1 TGTGCCAGCAGTGATATTCCGGGAGTGACAGGATCCTACGAGCAGTACTTC CASSDIPGVTGSYEQYF
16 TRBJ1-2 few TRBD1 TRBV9 TGTGCCAGCAGCCACCCAAAGACAGGGGTGAACTATGGCTACACCTTC CASSHPKTGVNYGYTF
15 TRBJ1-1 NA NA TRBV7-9 TGTGCCAGCAGCTTAGAGGCAGCGAGGGGCACTGAAGCTTTCTTT CASSLEAARGTEAFF
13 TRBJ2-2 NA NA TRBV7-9 TGTGCCAGCAGCTCTATGTCGAGCGGGGAGCTGTTTTTT CASSSMSSGELFF
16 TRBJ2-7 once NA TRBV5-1 TGCGCCAGCAGCTTGACGGGCAGGGTGTACTTCTACGAGCAGTACTTC CASSLTGRVYFYEQYF
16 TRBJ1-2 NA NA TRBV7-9 TGTGCCAGCAGCTTTGCTTGGGGGCAGACTAACTATGGCTACACCTTC CASSFAWGQTNYGYTF
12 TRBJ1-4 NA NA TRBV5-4 TGTGCCAGCAGCTTGAATAACGAAAAACTGTTTTTT CASSLNNEKLFF
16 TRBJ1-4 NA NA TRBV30 TGTGCCTGGACCACCCGTTCGAGTCTCACTAATGAAAAACTGTTTTTT CAWTTRSSLTNEKLFF
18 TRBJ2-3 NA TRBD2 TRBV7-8 TGTGCCAGCAGCTACAGACTAGCGGGGGGGCCGCTATATTATACGCAGTATTTT CASSYRLAGGPLYYTQYF
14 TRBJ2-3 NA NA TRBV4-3 TGCGCCAGCAGTCGGCGGGGAAGCACAGATACGCAGTATTTT CASSRRGSTDTQYF
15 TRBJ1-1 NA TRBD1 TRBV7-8 TGTGCCAGCAGCGGACGGACAGGGCGGCACACTGAAGCTTTCTTT CASSGRTGRHTEAFF
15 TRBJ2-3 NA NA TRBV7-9 TGTGCCAGCAGCTCGCTAGCTGATCGCACAGATACGCAGTATTTT CASSSLADRTDTQYF
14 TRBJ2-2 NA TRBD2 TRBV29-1 TGCAGCGTTGTAGCGGGAGGGAACACCGGGGAGCTGTTTTTT CSVVAGGNTGELFF
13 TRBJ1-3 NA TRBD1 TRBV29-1 TGCAGCGCCGTACAGGGGGCAGGAAACACCATATATTTT CSAVQGAGNTIYF
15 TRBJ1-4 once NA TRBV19 TGTGCCAGTGGGGCATTTAGGGGAACTAATGAAAAACTGTTTTTT CASGAFRGTNEKLFF
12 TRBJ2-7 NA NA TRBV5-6 TGTGCCAGCAGCTTGGTCCTTCGCGAGCAGTACTTC CASSLVLREQYF
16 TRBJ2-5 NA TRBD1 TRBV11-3 TGTGCCAGCAGCGCCGGCCAGGACAGGGGTAGGGAGACCCAGTACTTC CASSAGQDRGRETQYF
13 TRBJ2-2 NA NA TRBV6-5 TGTGCCAGCAGTTACTCGATTCCCGGGGAGCTGTTTTTT CASSYSIPGELFF
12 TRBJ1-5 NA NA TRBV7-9 TGTGCCAGCAGCTTGGGGTTGCGTCCCCAGCATTTT CASSLGLRPQHF
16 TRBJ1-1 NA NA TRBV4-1 TGCGCCAGCAGCCAAGAGGAATTTCGGGAGACAAGTGAAGCTTTCTTT CASSQEEFRETSEAFF
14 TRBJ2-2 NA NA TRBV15 TGTGCCACCAGCAGCAGGGGAAACACCGGGGAGCTGTTTTTT CATSSRGNTGELFF
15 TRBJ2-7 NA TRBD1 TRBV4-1 TGCGCCAGCAGCCAAGCCTCGGACAGGACTGACGAGCAGTACTTC CASSQASDRTDEQYF
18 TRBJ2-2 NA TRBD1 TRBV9 TGTGCCAGCAGCGTAGCAATTACGACAGGGGTACTCACCGGGGAGCTGTTTTTT CASSVAITTGVLTGELFF
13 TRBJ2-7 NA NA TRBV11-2 TGTGCCAGCAGCTTAGAGACTACTGGCGAGCAGTACTTC CASSLETTGEQYF
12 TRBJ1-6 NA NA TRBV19 TGTGCCAGTAGTATTCCGCTGGGTGCCCTCCACTTT CASSIPLGALHF
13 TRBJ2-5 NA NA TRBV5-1 TGCGCCAGCAGGGCTAATGGCCAAGAGACCCAGTACTTC CASRANGQETQYF
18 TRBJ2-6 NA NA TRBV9 TGTGCCAGCAGCGCGAACGATAGGCCCCTCTCTGGGGCCAACGTCCTGACTTTC CASSANDRPLSGANVLTF
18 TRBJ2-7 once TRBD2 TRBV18 TGTGCCAGCTCACCACTCGGGACTAGCGTGGAACATGCCTACGAGCAGTACTTC CASSPLGTSVEHAYEQYF
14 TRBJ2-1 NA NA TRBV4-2 TGTGCCAGCAGCCAGCTGCCCCGCGACAATGAGCAGTTCTTC CASSQLPRDNEQFF
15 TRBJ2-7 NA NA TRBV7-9 TGTGCCAGCAGCCCCGTTGGAGGGGGTCCCTACGAGCAGTACTTC CASSPVGGGPYEQYF
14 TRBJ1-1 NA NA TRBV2 TGTGCCAGCAAAAAGGTCGAGATGAACACTGAAGCTTTCTTT CASKKVEMNTEAFF
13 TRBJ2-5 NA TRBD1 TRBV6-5 TGTGCCAGCAGTTACAAGGGGGCGCGGACCCAGTACTTC CASSYKGARTQYF
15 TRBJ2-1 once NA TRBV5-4 TGTGCCAGCAGCTCTTTCCTGAGCTCCTACAATGAGCAGTTCTTC CASSSFLSSYNEQFF
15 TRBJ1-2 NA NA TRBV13 TGTGCCAGCAGCAAACAGGTCGAGTCTAACTATGGCTACACCTTC CASSKQVESNYGYTF
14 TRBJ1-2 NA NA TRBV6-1 TGTGCCAGCAGTGAATTGTTGGCAGGGCGAGGCTACACCTTC CASSELLAGRGYTF
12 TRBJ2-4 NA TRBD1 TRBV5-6 TGTGCCAGCAGCTTAGGACAGGGCACGGGGTACTTC CASSLGQGTGYF
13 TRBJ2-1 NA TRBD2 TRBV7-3 TGTGCCAGCAGCCTAGGACTAGCCAATGAGCAGTTCTTC CASSLGLANEQFF
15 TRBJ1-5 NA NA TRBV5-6 TGTGCCAGCAGCTTGGCACAGGCAGGCGATCAGCCCCAGCATTTT CASSLAQAGDQPQHF
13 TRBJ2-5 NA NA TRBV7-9 TGTGCCAGCAGCTCCGTGGTCGAAGAGACCCAGTACTTC CASSSVVEETQYF
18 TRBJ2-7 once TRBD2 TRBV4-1 TGCGCCAGCAGCCTTACCGGGGGAGCGGGAGGAAGTCCCTACGAGCAGTACTTC CASSLTGGAGGSPYEQYF
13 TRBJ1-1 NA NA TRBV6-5 TGTGCCAGCAGTTACTCAGGGAGCACTGAAGCTTTCTTT CASSYSGSTEAFF
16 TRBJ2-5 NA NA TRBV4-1 TGCGCCAGCAGCGCTGTGACTTGGAGATACCAAGAGACCCAGTACTTC CASSAVTWRYQETQYF